Listed here are 26 T cell receptor beta chains from one sample, sequenced in a study of beta chain features in type 1 diabetes. Study-level points and caveats: In every one of the four CD4+ subsets, TCRB CDR3s were moderately but significantly shorter in Type 1 diabetes patients.

For these TCRs, the target antigens are not known. Expressed TCRB transcripts were sequenced, since all the RNA that had been isolated was reverse transcribed. The data were produced by immunoSEQ multiplex PCR, yet TCRdb's version contains in-frame clones alone and is incomplete. The data show under 350,000 clones, about 24% seen once. The material sequenced was naive CD4+ T cells from blood. The receptors come from a woman aged 30 to 39 with type 1 diabetes.

J is TRBJ1-1 and V is TRBV7-2; D is ambiguous. The CDR3 has 14 residues. V was pared by 4 bases and J by 3 bases, with 12 bases between. Germline CDR1 is SGHTA and CDR2 is FQGNSA. The CDR3 region has the DNA TGTGCCAGCAGCTACATCCTGAGGGACACTGAAGCTTTCTTT. It codes for CASSYILRDTEAFF.

The CDR3 region is CAITPGLAGDNEQFF. The CDR3 DNA sequence: TGTGCCATCACCCCCGGACTAGCGGGAGATAATGAGCAGTTCTTC. This chain joins TRBV10-3 and TRBJ2-1; TRBD2 aligns across 13 bases. Germline trimming cut 7 bases from V and 7 bases from J; bases unmatched to any gene: 7. The CDR3 sequence is 15 residues long. Germline V gene sequence: CDR1 ENHRY, CDR2 SYGVKD.

This clone was seen once. The rearrangement joins TRBV5-1 to TRBJ2-1; 7 bases align to TRBD2. Germline assignment: CDR1 SGHRS and CDR2 YFSETQ. V was pared by 1 base and J by 7 bases, with 11 bases of the junction left unmatched. This CDR3 has 16 residues. The CDR3, as DNA: TGCGCCAGCAGCTTGATGGTCGGCGGGAGAGGGAATGAGCAGTTCTTC. It translates to CASSLMVGGRGNEQFF.

This clone came up a few times. V usage is TRBV19 and J usage is TRBJ1-1, with a possible D match to TRBD1 (5 bases). Looked up from germline, CDR1 is LNHDA and CDR2 is SQIVND (reference sequence). The CDR3 runs to 14 residues. V was shortened by 7 bases and J by 1 base, with 13 bases between the two germline ends. CDR3 region: CASTLLTGNTEAFF. In nucleotides, the CDR3 is TGTGCCAGTACCCTACTTACAGGGAACACTGAAGCTTTCTTT.

This clone was counted only a few times. CDR3 sequence reads: CASKGLETYNEQFF. CDR3 DNA sequence: TGTGCCAGCAAGGGACTTGAAACCTACAATGAGCAGTTCTTC. The rearrangement links TRBV2 to TRBJ2-1; D might be TRBD2 (6 bases). The germline V gene encodes CDR1 SNHLY and CDR2 FYNNEI. Trimming took off 7 bases at V and 2 bases at J, with 12 bases between the two ends. The CDR3 extends over 14 amino acids.

V gene TRBV19 combines with J gene TRBJ2-7; 8 bases fit TRBD2. There are 14 residues in the CDR3. In germline, CDR1 is LNHDA, CDR2 SQIVND (reference sequence). The J segment lost 0 bases and the V segment lost 7 bases, leaving 5 bases of the junction unmatched. The CDR3 spells CASKDSGASYEQYF. CDR3 nucleotide sequence: TGTGCCAGTAAGGATAGCGGGGCCTCCTACGAGCAGTACTTC.

The chain recombines TRBV4-2 with TRBJ2-1, with TRBD2 identical over 7 bases. The ends lost 0 bases at V and 3 bases at J; junction bases unmatched: 2. The germline CDR1 and CDR2 sequences are LGHNA and YNFKEQ. The CDR3 length is 15 residues. CDR3 sequence: CASSQDRGDYNEQFF. As DNA, the CDR3 is TGTGCCAGCAGCCAAGATCGGGGGGACTACAATGAGCAGTTCTTC.

V usage is TRBV5-8 and J usage is TRBJ2-7; D gene uncertain. The ends were cut back, 4 bases at V and 2 bases at J, with 4 bases in the middle. The CDR3 contains 11 residues. Germline CDR1 and CDR2: SGHTS and YDEGEE. The chain's CDR3 is CASSITYEQYF. CDR3 coding DNA: TGTGCCAGCAGCATTACCTACGAGCAGTACTTC. The variable domain in full, completed from reference TRBV5-8 and TRBJ2-7, reads EAGVTQSPTHLIKTRGQQATLRCSPISGHTSVYWYQQALGLGLQFLLWYDEGEERNRGNFPPRFSGRQFPNYSSELNVNALELEDSALYLCASSITYEQYFGPGTRLTVT.

This clone came up a few times. This rearrangement joins TRBV7-9 to TRBJ2-2; unclear D gene. V shed 0 bases and J shed 6 bases, with 5 bases lying between them. The germline CDR1 and CDR2 sequences are SEHNR and FQNEAQ (reference sequence). This CDR3 comprises 13 residues. DNA for the CDR3: TGTGCCAGCAGCTTAGCCCAGTCCGGGGAGCTGTTTTTT. It encodes CASSLAQSGELFF.

V and J are TRBV29-1 and TRBJ2-5, with 7 bases identical to TRBD2. The V segment lost 4 bases and the J segment 4 bases; nucleotides outside the gene matches: 6. Germline V lookup: CDR1 SQVTM, CDR2 ANQGSEA. The CDR3 contains 13 residues. In nucleotides, the CDR3 is TGCAGCGTTGTGGCGGGGAGGGGAGAGACCCAGTACTTC. Its translation: CSVVAGRGETQYF.

This clone was detected a few times. The rearrangement joins TRBV4-1 to TRBJ2-2, with D possibly being TRBD2 (6 bases). CDR3 length: 15 residues. V shed 1 base and J shed 6 bases, with 12 bases lying between them. The germline gives CDR1 MGHRA, CDR2 YSYEKL. In DNA form, the CDR3 reads TGCGCCAGCAGCCAAGTGGGAAAGCGGGCCGGGGAGCTGTTTTTT. Protein product: CASSQVGKRAGELFF.

The chain couples TRBV9 to TRBJ2-3, with TRBD1 matching 8 bases. The germline gives CDR1 SGDLS, CDR2 YYNGEE. This CDR3 has 17 residues. The V and J ends lost 0 bases and 3 bases, in that order; junction bases with no gene match: 9. CDR3 DNA sequence: TGTGCCAGCAGCGTAGATTTAGGGACAGGAAGGACAGATACGCAGTATTTT. Its protein is CASSVDLGTGRTDTQYF.

This clone has only one observation. This chain links TRBV9 with TRBJ2-3; D gene ambiguous. V shed 3 bases and J shed 8 bases, with 7 bases lying between them. Germline assignment: CDR1 SGDLS and CDR2 YYNGEE. CDR3 length: 11 residues. The CDR3 DNA reads TGTGCCAGCAGCGCTAGTGTTACGCAGTATTTT. It is translated as CASSASVTQYF. The full variable domain, its missing parts supplied by reference TRBV9 and TRBJ2-3, is DSGVTQTPKHLITATGQRVTLRCSPRSGDLSVYWYQQSLDQGLQFLIQYYNGEERAKGNILERFSAQQFPDLHSELNLSSLELGDSALYFCASSASVTQYFGPGTRLTVL.

There are a few counts of this clone. The chain recombines TRBV4-2 with TRBJ2-1; TRBD2 aligns across 13 bases. The CDR3 is 18 amino acids. From germline, CDR1 is LGHNA and CDR2 YNFKEQ. Trimming took 1 base from V and 1 from J; bases not matched to a gene: 4. The CDR3 sequence: CASSQGLAGGFSYNEQFF. The CDR3 DNA reads TGTGCCAGCAGCCAAGGACTAGCGGGAGGCTTTTCCTACAATGAGCAGTTCTTC.

The chain combines TRBV21-1 with TRBJ2-3; the table gives TRBD2 as D, unverified against the DNA. TRBV21-1 corresponds to a pseudogene. This CDR3 contains 14 residues. Here the CDR3 DNA reads TGTGCCAGGGATACTAGCGGGAGCACAGATACGCAGTATTTT. Protein: CARDTSGSTDTQYF.

Details on this clone: Other DNA sequences within the sample encode an identical CDR3. The genes are TRBV7-9 and TRBJ1-1; D remains ambiguous. The CDR3 length is 13 residues. The V gene's germline CDR1 is SEHNR and CDR2 FQNEAQ (reference sequence). V gave up 2 bases and J gave up 1 base, with 5 bases separating them. CDR3 coding DNA: TGTGCCAGCAGCTTAAGCGGGAACACTGAAGCTTTCTTT. Translating gives CASSLSGNTEAFF.

This clone turned up a few times. This chain connects TRBV7-3 to TRBJ2-3; 9 nucleotides line up with TRBD2. This CDR3 spans 15 amino acids. Germline-derived CDR1 and CDR2 are SGHTA and FQGTGA. V gave up 5 bases and J gave up 5 bases; unmatched junction bases: 8. This chain's CDR3 is CASSSSGRGRDTQYF. CDR3 nucleotide sequence: TGTGCCAGCAGCAGTAGCGGGAGAGGGAGAGATACGCAGTATTTT.

This clone was counted between two and nine times. The CDR3 sequence: CASSQAEREGRNEQFF. CDR3 in DNA: TGTGCCAGCAGCCAAGCGGAAAGGGAGGGCCGGAATGAGCAGTTCTTC. V and J are TRBV4-2 and TRBJ2-1, with 7 bases matching TRBD2. The germline V gene has CDR1 LGHNA and CDR2 YNFKEQ. The length of the CDR3 is 16 residues. After removal of 1 base from V and 7 bases from J, the junction contained 10 bases not matched to a gene.

There are a few counts of this clone. The chain links TRBV25-1 to TRBJ2-1; tentatively, D is TRBD2 (6 bases). Per the germline V gene, CDR1 is MGHDK and CDR2 is SYGVNS. The CDR3 extends over 14 amino acids. Trimming took 2 bases from V and 4 from J, leaving 9 bases between them. CDR3 region: CASSEPAGYNEQFF. Written as DNA, the CDR3 is TGTGCCAGCAGTGAACCAGCGGGTTACAATGAGCAGTTCTTC.

This clone was observed a few times. V is TRBV19 and J is TRBJ1-2; TRBD1 matches at 7 bases. Trimming removed 9 bases from V and 4 bases from J; junction bases left unmatched: 11. Germline V gene sequence: CDR1 LNHDA, CDR2 SQIVND (reference sequence). The CDR3 runs 14 residues. DNA for the CDR3: TGTGCCAGCGCCCGACAGGGTCGGACCTATGGCTACACCTTC. This codes for CASARQGRTYGYTF.

The chain recombines TRBV29-1 with TRBJ2-7; D is perhaps TRBD1 (6 bases). CDR3 length: 14 amino acids. The V end lost 6 bases, the J end lost 6 bases, and 21 bases lay between the germline ends. Germline V CDR1 and CDR2: SQVTM, ANQGSEA. This CDR3 reads CSVVLVAGAGEQYF. CDR3 bases: TGCAGCGTCGTCCTGGTGGCAGGGGCAGGCGAGCAGTACTTC.

This clone was recorded a few times. The chain employs TRBV28 and TRBJ2-5; TRBD1 is a possible D gene (6 bases). The CDR3 runs to 13 residues. V was trimmed by 7 bases and J by 0 bases, leaving 9 bases between them. CDR1 is MDHEN, CDR2 SYDVKM, per germline. The CDR3 DNA sequence: TGTGCCAGCACCCAGGGGCACCAAGAGACCCAGTACTTC. Encoded protein: CASTQGHQETQYF.

This clone was counted only a few times. The chain links TRBV4-2 to TRBJ2-5, with a weak D call TRBD2 (5 bases). Trimming stripped 1 base from V and 5 bases from J, with 14 bases between. The CDR3 spans 15 residues. Germline CDR1 is LGHNA and CDR2 is YNFKEQ. DNA for the CDR3: TGTGCCAGCAGCCAAGGGGTAAGGAGGACGGAGACCCAGTACTTC. Amino acid sequence: CASSQGVRRTETQYF.

This clone was recorded a few times. This sequence joins TRBV5-1 and TRBJ2-1; 9 bases match TRBD1. V lost 4 bases to trimming and J lost 4 bases; unmatched junction nucleotides: 3. The CDR3 is 14 residues long. CDR1 and CDR2 (germline): SGHRS, YFSETQ. CDR3 residues: CASSPGQGYNEQFF. Here the CDR3 DNA reads TGCGCCAGCAGCCCGGGACAGGGTTACAATGAGCAGTTCTTC.

The V call is TRBV2, the J call TRBJ2-7; the match to TRBD2 covers 8 bases. The CDR3 loop spans 14 amino acids. Trimming removed 6 bases from V and 3 bases from J; junction bases left unmatched: 7. Germline-derived CDR1 and CDR2 are SNHLY and FYNNEI. CDR3 region: CASRNTGTSYEQYF. The CDR3 DNA is TGTGCCAGCAGAAACACCGGGACTAGCTACGAGCAGTACTTC.

This sequence joins TRBV9 and TRBJ2-6; 10 bases fit TRBD1. Germline CDR1 is SGDLS and CDR2 is YYNGEE. The J segment lost 0 bases and the V segment lost 2 bases, leaving 5 bases of the junction unmatched. This CDR3 contains 18 residues. CDR3 nucleotide sequence: TGTGCCAGCAGCGTCCCTTGGACAGGGGGCTCTGGGGCCAACGTCCTGACTTTC. Translated: CASSVPWTGGSGANVLTF. The full variable domain, completed using reference TRBV9 and TRBJ2-6, is DSGVTQTPKHLITATGQRVTLRCSPRSGDLSVYWYQQSLDQGLQFLIQYYNGEERAKGNILERFSAQQFPDLHSELNLSSLELGDSALYFCASSVPWTGGSGANVLTFGAGSRLTVL.